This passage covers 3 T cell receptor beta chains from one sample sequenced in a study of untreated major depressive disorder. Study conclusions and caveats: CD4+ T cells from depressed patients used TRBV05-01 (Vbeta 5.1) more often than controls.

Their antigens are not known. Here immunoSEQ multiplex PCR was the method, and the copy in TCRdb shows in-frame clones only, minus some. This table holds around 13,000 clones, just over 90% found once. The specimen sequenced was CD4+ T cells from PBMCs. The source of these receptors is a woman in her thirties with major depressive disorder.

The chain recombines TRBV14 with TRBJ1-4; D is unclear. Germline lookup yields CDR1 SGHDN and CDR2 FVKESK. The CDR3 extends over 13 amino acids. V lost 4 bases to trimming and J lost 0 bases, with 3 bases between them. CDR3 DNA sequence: TGTGCCAGCAGCCGGGCAACTAATGAAAAACTGTTTTTT. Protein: CASSRATNEKLFF.

This chain's CDR3 is CASSRPGGRNTEAFF. The DNA for the CDR3 is TGTGCCAGCAGTCGACCCGGAGGGAGAAACACTGAAGCTTTCTTT. J is TRBJ1-1 and V is TRBV6-5; D unclear. The CDR3 totals 15 residues. With 5 bases removed from V and 2 bases from J, the gap between germline ends came to 15 bases. Per germline, CDR1 MNHEY and CDR2 SVGAGI.

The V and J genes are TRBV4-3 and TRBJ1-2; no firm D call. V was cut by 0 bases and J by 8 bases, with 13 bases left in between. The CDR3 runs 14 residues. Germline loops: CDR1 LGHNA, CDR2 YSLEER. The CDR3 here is CASSQDMIFAGYTF. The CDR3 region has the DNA TGCGCCAGCAGCCAAGATATGATTTTTGCAGGCTACACCTTC.